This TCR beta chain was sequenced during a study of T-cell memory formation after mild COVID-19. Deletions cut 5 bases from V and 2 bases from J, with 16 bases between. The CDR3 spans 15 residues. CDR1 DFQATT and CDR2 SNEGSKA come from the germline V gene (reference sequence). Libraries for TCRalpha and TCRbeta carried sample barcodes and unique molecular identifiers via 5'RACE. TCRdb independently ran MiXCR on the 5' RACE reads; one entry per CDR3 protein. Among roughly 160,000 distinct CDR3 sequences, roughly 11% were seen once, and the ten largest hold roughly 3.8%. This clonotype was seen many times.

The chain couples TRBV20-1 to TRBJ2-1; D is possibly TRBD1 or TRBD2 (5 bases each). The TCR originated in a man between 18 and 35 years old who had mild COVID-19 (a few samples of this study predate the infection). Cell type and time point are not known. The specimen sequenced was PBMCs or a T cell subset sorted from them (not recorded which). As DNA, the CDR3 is TGCAGTGCTTACCCCCCGGGGCTTGCCTACAATGAGCAGTTCTTC. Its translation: CSAYPPGLAYNEQFF.